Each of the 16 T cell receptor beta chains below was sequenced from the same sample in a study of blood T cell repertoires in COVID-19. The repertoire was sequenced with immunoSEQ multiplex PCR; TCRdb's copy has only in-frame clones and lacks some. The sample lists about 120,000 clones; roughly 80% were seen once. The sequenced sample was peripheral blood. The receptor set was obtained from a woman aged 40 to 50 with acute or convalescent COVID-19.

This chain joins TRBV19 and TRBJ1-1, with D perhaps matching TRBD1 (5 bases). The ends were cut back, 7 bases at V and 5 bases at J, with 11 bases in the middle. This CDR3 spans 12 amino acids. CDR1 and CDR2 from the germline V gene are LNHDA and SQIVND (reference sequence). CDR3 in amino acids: CASMRGATEAFF. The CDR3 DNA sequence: TGTGCCAGTATGCGGGGCGCAACTGAAGCTTTCTTT.

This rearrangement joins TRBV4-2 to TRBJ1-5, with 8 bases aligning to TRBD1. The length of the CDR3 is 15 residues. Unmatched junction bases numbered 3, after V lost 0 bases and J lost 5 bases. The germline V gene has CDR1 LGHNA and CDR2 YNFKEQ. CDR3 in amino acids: CASSQENRGYQPQHF. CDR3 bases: TGTGCCAGCAGCCAAGAAAACAGGGGGTATCAGCCCCAGCATTTT.

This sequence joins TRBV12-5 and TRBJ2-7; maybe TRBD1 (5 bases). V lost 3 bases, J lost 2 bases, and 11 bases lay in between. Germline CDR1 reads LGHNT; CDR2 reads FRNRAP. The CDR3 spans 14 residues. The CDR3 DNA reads TGTGCTAGTGGTTTCGCCAGGGCCCCCTACGAGCAGTACTTC. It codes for CASGFARAPYEQYF.

In nucleotides, the CDR3 is TGTGCCAGCAGCCAAGGGGGAGGTAATCAGCCCCAGCATTTT. Protein product: CASSQGGGNQPQHF. The chain joins TRBV3-1 (or the pseudogene TRBV3-2) to TRBJ1-5, with D hard to call. This CDR3 comprises 14 residues. From germline, CDR1 is LGHDT and CDR2 YNNKEL (reference sequence). V was cut by 1 base and J by 4 bases, with 8 bases left in between.

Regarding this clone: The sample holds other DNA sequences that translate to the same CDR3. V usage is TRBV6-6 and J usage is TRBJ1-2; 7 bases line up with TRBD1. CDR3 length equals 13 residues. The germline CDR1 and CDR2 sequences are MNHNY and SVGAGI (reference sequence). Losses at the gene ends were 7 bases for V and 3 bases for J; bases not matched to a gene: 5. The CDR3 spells CASTPTGDYGYTF. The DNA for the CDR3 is TGTGCCAGCACCCCTACAGGGGACTATGGCTACACCTTC.

CDR3 sequence: CASSFGRVTYNEQFF. For the CDR3, the DNA is TGTGCCAGCAGCTTCGGGCGGGTGACCTACAATGAGCAGTTCTTC. The rearrangement uses TRBV7-2 and TRBJ2-1; tentatively, D is TRBD2 (5 bases). Germline V CDR1 and CDR2: SGHTA, FQGNSA. Trimming removed 3 bases at V and 2 bases at J, with 11 bases between. CDR3 length: 15 amino acids.

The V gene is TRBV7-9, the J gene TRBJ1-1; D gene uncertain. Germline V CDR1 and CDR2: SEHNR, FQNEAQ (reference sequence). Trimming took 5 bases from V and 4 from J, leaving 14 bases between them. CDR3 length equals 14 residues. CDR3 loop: CASSVLAGGTEAFF. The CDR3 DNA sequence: TGTGCCAGCAGCGTGTTAGCGGGAGGCACTGAAGCTTTCTTT.

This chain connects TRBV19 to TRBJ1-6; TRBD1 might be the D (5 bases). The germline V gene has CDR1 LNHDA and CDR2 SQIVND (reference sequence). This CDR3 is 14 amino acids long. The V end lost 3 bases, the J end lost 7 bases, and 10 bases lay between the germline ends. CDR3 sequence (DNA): TGTGCCAGTAGTATGAGACAGATCAATTCACCCCTCCACTTT. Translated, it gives CASSMRQINSPLHF.

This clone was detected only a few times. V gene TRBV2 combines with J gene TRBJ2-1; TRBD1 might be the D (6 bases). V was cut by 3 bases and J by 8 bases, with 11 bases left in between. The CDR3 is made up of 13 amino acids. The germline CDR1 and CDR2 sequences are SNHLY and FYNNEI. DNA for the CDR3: TGTGCCAGCAGTGATCCTCAGGGGCATGAGCAGTTCTTC. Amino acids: CASSDPQGHEQFF.

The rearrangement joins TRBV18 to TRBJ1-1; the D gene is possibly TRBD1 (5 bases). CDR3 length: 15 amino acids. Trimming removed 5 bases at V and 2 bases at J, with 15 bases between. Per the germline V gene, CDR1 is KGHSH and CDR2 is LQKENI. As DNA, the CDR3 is TGTGCCAGCTCATTCAGACAGATTTTAAACACTGAAGCTTTCTTT. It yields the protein CASSFRQILNTEAFF.

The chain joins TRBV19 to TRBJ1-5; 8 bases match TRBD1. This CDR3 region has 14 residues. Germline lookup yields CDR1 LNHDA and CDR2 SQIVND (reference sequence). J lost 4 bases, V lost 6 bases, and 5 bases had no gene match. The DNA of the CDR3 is TGTGCCAGTAGCGGACAGGGTTCAAATCAGCCCCAGCATTTT. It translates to CASSGQGSNQPQHF. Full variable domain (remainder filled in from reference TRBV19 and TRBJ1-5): DGGITQSPKYLFRKEGQNVTLSCEQNLNHDAMYWYRQDPGQGLRLIYYSQIVNDFQKGDIAEGYSVSREKKESFPLTVTSAQKNPTAFYLCASSGQGSNQPQHFGDGTRLSIL.

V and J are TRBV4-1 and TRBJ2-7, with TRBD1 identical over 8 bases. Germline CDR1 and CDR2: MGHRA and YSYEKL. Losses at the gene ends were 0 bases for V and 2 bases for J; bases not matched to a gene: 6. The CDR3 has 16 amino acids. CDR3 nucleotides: TGCGCCAGCAGCCAAGACGAGGACAGGGAAACCTACGAGCAGTACTTC. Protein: CASSQDEDRETYEQYF.

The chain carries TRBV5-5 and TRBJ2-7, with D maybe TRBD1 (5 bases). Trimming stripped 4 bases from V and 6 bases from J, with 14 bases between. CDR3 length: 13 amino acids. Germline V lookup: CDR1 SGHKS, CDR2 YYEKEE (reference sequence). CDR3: CASSPPGRGEQYF. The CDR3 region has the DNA TGTGCCAGCAGCCCCCCAGGGCGAGGCGAGCAGTACTTC.

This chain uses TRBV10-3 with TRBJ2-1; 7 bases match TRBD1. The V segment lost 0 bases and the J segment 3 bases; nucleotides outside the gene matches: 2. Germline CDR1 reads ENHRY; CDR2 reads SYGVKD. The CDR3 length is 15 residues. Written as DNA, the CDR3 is TGTGCCATCAGTGAGTCGGGGACAGACTACAATGAGCAGTTCTTC. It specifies CAISESGTDYNEQFF.

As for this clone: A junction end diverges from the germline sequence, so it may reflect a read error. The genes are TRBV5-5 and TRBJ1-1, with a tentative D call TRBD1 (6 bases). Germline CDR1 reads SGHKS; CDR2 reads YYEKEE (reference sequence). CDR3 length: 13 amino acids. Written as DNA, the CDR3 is TGTGCCAGCAACTTGGACAGATACACTGAAGCTTTCTTT. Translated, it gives CASNLDRYTEAFF.

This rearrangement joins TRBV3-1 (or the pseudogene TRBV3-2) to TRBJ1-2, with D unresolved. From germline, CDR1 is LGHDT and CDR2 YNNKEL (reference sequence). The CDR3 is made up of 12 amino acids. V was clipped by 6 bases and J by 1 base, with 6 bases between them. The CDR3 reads CASSPSNYGYTF. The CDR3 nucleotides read TGTGCCAGCAGTCCGAGTAACTATGGCTACACCTTC.